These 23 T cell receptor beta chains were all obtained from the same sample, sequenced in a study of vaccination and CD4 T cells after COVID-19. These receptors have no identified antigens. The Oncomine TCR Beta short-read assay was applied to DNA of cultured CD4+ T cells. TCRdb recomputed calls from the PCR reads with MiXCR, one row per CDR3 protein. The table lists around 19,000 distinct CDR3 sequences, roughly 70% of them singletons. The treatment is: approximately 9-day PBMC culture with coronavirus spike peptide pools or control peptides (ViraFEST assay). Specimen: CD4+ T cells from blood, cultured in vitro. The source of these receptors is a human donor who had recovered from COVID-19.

The CDR3 sequence: CASSSYNEQFF. Written as DNA, the CDR3 is TGTGCCAGCAGTTCCTACAATGAGCAGTTCTTC. J is TRBJ2-1 and V is TRBV2, with D uncertain. Trimming removed 5 bases at V and 1 base at J, with 0 bases between. CDR3 length: 11 amino acids. Germline CDR1 SNHLY, CDR2 FYNNEI.

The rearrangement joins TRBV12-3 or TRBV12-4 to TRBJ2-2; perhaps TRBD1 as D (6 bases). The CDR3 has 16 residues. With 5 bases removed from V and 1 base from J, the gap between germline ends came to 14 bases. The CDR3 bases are TGTGCCAGCAGTCAGAGGACAGCCCAGAACACCGGGGAGCTGTTTTTT. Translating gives CASSQRTAQNTGELFF.

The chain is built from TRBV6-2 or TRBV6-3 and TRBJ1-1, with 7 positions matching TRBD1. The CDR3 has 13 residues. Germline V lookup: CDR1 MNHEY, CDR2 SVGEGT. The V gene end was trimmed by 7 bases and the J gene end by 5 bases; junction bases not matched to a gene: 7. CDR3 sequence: CASTWTGGTEAFF. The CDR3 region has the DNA TGTGCCAGCACCTGGACAGGCGGGACTGAAGCTTTCTTT.

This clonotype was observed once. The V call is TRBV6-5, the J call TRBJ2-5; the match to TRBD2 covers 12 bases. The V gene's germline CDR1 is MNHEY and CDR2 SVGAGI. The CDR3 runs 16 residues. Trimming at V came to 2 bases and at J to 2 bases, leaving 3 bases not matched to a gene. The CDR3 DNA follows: TGTGCCAGCAGTTACAGCCTAGCGGGGGGGCAAGAGACCCAGTACTTC. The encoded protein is CASSYSLAGGQETQYF.

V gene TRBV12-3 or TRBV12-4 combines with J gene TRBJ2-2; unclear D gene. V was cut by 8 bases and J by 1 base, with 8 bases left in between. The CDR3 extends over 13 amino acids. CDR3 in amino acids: CASGPRNTGELFF. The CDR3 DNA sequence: TGTGCCAGCGGCCCGAGGAACACCGGGGAGCTGTTTTTT.

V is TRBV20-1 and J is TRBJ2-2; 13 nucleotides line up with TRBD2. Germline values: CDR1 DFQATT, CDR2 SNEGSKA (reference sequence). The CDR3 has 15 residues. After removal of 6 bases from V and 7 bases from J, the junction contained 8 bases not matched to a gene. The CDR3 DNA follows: TGCAGTGCCGCCGGACTAGCGGGGGTGGGCGGGGAGCTGTTTTTT. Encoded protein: CSAAGLAGVGGELFF.

CDR3: CASSSKAGYTF. CDR3 sequence (DNA): TGTGCCAGCAGCTCGAAGGCGGGCTACACCTTC. The rearrangement joins TRBV7-9 to TRBJ1-2; D not certain. CDR1 and CDR2 (germline): SEHNR, FQNEAQ (reference sequence). Trimming cost V 4 bases and J 8 bases, with 8 bases left between them. This CDR3 has 11 amino acids.

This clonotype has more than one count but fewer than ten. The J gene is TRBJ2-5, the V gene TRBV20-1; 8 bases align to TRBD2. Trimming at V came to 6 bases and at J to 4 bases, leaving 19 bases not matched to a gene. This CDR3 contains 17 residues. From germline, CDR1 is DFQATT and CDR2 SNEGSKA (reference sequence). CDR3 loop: CSARGSSGGAVVETQYF. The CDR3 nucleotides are TGCAGTGCGCGAGGATCGAGCGGGGGAGCCGTTGTAGAGACCCAGTACTTC.

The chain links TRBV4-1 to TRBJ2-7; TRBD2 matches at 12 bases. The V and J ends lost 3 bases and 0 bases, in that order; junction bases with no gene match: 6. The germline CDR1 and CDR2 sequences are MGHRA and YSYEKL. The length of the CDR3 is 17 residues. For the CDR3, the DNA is TGCGCCAGCAGCCAGGGACTAGCGGGCCCTGCCTCCTACGAGCAGTACTTC. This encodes CASSQGLAGPASYEQYF.

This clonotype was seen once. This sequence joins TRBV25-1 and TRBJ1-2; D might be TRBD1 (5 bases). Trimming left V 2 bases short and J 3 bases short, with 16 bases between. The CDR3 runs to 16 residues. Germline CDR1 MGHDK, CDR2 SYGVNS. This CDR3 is CASSEEGGKGYYGYTF. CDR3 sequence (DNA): TGTGCCAGCAGTGAAGAAGGTGGGAAGGGGTACTATGGCTACACCTTC.

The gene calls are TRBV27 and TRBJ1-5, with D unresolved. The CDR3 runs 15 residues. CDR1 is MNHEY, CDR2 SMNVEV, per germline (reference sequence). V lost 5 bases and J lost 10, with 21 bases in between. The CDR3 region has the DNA TGTGCCAGCAGTCTCACCGACGGGCGCAATGAACCCCAGCATTTT. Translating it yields CASSLTDGRNEPQHF.

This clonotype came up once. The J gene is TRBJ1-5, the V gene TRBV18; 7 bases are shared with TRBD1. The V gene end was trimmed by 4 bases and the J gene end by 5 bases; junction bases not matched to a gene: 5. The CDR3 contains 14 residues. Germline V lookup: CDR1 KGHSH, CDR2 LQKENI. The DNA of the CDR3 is TGTGCCAGCTCACTCAGACAGGGAGATCAGCCCCAGCATTTT. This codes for CASSLRQGDQPQHF. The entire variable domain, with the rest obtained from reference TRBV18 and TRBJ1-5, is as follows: NAGVMQNPRHLVRRRGQEARLRCSPMKGHSHVYWYRQLPEEGLKFMVYLQKENIIDESGMPKERFSAEFPKEGPSILRIQQVVRGDSAAYFCASSLRQGDQPQHFGDGTRLSIL.

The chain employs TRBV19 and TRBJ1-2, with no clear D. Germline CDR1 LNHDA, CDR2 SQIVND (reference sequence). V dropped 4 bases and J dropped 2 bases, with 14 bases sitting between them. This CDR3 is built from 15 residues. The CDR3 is CASSTPGQSNYGYTF. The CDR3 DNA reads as TGTGCCAGTAGTACACCCGGGCAGTCCAACTATGGCTACACCTTC.

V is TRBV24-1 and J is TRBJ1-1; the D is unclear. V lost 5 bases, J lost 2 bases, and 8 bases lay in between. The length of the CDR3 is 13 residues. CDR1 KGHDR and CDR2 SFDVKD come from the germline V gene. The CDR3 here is CATSGRANTEAFF. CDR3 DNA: TGTGCCACCAGTGGCCGGGCCAACACTGAAGCTTTCTTT.

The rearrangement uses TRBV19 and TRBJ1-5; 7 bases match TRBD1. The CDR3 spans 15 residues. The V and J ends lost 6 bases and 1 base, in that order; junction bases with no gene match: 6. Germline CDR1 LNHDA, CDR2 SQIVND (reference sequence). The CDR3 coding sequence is TGTGCCAGTAGAGGGGGCCAGGGGAGCAATCAGCCCCAGCATTTT. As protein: CASRGGQGSNQPQHF.

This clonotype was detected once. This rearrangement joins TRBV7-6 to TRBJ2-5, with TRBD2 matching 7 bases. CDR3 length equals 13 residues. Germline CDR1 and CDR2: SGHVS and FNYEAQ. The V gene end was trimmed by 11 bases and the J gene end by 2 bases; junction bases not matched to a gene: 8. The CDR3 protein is CACRDYLQETQYF. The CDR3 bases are TGTGCCTGCCGGGACTACCTGCAAGAGACCCAGTACTTC.

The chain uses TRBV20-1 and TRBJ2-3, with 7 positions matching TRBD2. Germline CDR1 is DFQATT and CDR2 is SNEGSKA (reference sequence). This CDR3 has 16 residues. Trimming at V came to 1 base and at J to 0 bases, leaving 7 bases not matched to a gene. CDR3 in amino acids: CSARGPQRESTDTQYF. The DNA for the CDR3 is TGCAGTGCTAGAGGCCCTCAGCGGGAAAGCACAGATACGCAGTATTTT.

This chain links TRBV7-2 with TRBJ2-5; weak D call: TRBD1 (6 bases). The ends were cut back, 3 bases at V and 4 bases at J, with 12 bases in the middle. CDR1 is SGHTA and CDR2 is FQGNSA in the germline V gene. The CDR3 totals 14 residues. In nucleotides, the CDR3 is TGTGCCAGCAGCTTTGGCTGGGGGCGAGAGACCCAGTACTTC. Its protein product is CASSFGWGRETQYF.

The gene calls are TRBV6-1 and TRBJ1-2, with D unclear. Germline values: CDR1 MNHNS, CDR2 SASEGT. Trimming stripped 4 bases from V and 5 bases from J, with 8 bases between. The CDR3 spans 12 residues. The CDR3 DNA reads TGTGCCAGCAGTGTAAGTGGGTATGGCTACACCTTC. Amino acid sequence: CASSVSGYGYTF.

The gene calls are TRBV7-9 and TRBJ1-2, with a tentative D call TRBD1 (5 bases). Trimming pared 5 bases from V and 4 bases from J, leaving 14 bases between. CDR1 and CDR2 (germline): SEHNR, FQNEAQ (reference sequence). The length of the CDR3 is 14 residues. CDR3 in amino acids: CASSRDSSRYGYTF. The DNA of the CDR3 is TGTGCCAGCAGCCGTGACAGTTCCCGCTATGGCTACACCTTC.

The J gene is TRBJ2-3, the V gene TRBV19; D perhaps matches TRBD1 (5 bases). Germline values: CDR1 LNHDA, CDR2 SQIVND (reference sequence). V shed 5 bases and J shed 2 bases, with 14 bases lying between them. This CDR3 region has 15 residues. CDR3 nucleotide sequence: TGTGCCAGTAGTCCCGACAGTTCCTTCACAGATACGCAGTATTTT. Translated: CASSPDSSFTDTQYF.

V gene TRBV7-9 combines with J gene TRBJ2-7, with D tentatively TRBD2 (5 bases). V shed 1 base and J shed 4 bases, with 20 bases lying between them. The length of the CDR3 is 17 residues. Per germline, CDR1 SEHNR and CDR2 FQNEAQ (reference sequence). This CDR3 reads CASSLVLEVGTSYEQYF. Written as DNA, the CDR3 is TGTGCCAGCAGCTTAGTCTTGGAGGTGGGAACTTCTTACGAGCAGTACTTC.

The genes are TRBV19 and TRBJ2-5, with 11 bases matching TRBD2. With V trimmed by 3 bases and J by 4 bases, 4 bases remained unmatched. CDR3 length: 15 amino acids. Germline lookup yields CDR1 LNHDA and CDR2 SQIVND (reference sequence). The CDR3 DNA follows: TGTGCCAGTAGTATGTTAGCGGGAGGGGGAGAGACCCAGTACTTC. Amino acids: CASSMLAGGGETQYF.